Below, one TCR beta chain is given with its context. TCRdb keeps only in-frame clones here, not all; method: immunoSEQ multiplex PCR. The repertoire holds 550,000 to 800,000 clones, roughly 88% seen once, with 0.008% to 0.011% in the top ten. The data originate from a study of shared T cell receptors in the human thymus. These data also featured in a second study, about human thymus T cells. That source reports: Corrective cardiac operations yielded the resected thymus tissue. Among unrelated individuals, related research reported thymic repertoires that overlapped highly.

Sequencing used thymocytes. This receptor was taken from a girl less than two years old with a congenital heart defect.

CDR3 coding DNA: TGTGCCAGCACTAGGGCAGGGTTCTACAATGAGCAGTTCTTC. Translation gives CASTRAGFYNEQFF. J is TRBJ2-1 and V is TRBV2; weak D call: TRBD1 (5 bases). V was clipped by 7 bases and J by 3 bases, with 13 bases between them. Germline V CDR1 and CDR2: SNHLY, FYNNEI. This CDR3 is 14 amino acids long.